The entry below describes one T cell receptor beta chain. This specimen comes from a study of blood T cell repertoires in COVID-19. Across the whole study: Italy, Spain and the United States were the sources of the convalescent and acute COVID-19 samples. PBMCs, B-cell-depleted T cells, or T cells were the source of the cDNA or gDNA that made up the material.

Authors' methods: Amplification of reference gene primers was used by the study to estimate nucleated cell counts. Generated by immunoSEQ multiplex PCR, the TCRdb table keeps only in-frame clones and is missing some. The V and J calls and clone size were taken over from that table, and D and trimming were inferred from the DNA. The table includes around 700,000 clones, approximately 90% detected once. The junction had 8 bases not matched to a gene; V was cut back by 3 bases and J by 5 bases. Germline V lookup: CDR1 DFQATT, CDR2 SNEGSKA (reference sequence). This CDR3 region has 14 residues. Sequencing was performed on peripheral blood. V usage is TRBV20-1 and J usage is TRBJ2-5; TRBD2 agrees at 8 bases. The sequence came from a woman between 18 and 29 years old with acute or convalescent COVID-19. The DNA for the CDR3 is TGCAGTGCTAGTCCGGGACTAGTTTACGAGACCCAGTACTTC. This translates into CSASPGLVYETQYF.